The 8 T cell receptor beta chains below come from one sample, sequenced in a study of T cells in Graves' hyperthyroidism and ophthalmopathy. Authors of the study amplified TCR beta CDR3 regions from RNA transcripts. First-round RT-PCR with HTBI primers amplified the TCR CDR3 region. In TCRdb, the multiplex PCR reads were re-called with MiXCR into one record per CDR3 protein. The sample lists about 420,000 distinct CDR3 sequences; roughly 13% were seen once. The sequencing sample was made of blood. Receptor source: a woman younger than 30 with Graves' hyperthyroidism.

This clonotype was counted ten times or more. CDR3 in DNA: TGTGCCAGCAGCGTAAACACAAACACTGAAGCTTTCTTT. Its translation: CASSVNTNTEAFF. This chain connects TRBV9 to TRBJ1-1, with unresolved D. V was shortened by 1 base and J by 2 bases, with 6 bases between the two germline ends. Germline loops: CDR1 SGDLS, CDR2 YYNGEE. The CDR3 runs 13 residues.

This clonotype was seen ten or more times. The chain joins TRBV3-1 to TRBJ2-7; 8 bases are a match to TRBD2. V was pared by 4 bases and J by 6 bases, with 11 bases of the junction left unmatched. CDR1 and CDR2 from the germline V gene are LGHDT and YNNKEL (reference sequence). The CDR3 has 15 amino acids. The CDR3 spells CASSRAAGGLGEQYF. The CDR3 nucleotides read TGTGCCAGCAGCCGGGCCGCGGGAGGTTTAGGCGAGCAGTACTTC.

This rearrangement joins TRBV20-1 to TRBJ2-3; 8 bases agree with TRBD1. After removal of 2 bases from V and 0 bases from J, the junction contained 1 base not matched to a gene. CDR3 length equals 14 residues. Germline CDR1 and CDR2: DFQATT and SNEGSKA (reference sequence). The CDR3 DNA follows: TGCAGTGCTAGACAGGGGGCGAGCACAGATACGCAGTATTTT. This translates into CSARQGASTDTQYF.

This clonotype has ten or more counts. CDR3 amino acids: CASRSWDRANEQYF. The CDR3 DNA sequence: TGTGCCAGCAGATCCTGGGACAGGGCCAACGAGCAGTACTTC. This chain connects TRBV2 to TRBJ2-7; TRBD1 aligns across 9 bases. Germline V lookup: CDR1 SNHLY, CDR2 FYNNEI. CDR3 length: 14 residues. Trimming at V came to 6 bases and at J to 5 bases, leaving 8 bases not matched to a gene.

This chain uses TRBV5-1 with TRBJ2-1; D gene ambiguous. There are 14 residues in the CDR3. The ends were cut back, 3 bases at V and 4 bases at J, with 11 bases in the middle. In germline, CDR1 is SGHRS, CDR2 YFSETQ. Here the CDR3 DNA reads TGCGCCAGCAGCTCGGATAACTTTTACAATGAGCAGTTCTTC. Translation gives CASSSDNFYNEQFF.

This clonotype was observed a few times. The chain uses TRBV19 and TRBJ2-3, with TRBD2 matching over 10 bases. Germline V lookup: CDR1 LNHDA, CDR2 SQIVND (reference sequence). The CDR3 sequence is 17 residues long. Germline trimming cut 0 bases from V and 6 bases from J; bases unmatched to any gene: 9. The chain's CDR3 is CASSIDRLAGATDTQYF. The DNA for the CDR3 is TGTGCCAGTAGTATAGATCGGCTAGCGGGAGCTACGGATACGCAGTATTTT.

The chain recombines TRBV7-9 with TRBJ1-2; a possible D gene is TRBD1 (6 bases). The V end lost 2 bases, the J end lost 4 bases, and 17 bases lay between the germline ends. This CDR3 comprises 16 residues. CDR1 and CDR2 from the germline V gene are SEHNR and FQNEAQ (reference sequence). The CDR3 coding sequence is TGTGCCAGCAGCTTATGGGGAAGGGACACCTTCTATGGCTACACCTTC. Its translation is CASSLWGRDTFYGYTF.

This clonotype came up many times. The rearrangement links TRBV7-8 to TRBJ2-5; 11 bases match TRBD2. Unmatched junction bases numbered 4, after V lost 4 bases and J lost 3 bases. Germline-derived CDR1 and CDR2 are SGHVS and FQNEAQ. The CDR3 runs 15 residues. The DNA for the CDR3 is TGTGCCAGCAGCTACCAGGGACTAGCGGAAGAGACCCAGTACTTC. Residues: CASSYQGLAEETQYF.